One and the same sample provided the 14 T cell receptor beta chains below, sequenced in a study of blood T cells in healthy people across ages. Together with a sample-barcoded 5' primer, a J-beta primer mix was included in a second PCR lasting 7 to 11 cycles. TCRdb passed the 5' RACE reads through MiXCR, listing each CDR3 protein once. The data contain 2 million or so distinct CDR3 sequences, roughly 49% of them seen just once; the ten biggest clones take up about 2.1%. The sequenced sample was blood. The receptor source for this set is a woman aged 40 to 50 in good health.

The rearrangement links TRBV7-9 to TRBJ2-3, with 7 positions matching TRBD1. CDR1 SEHNR and CDR2 FQNEAQ come from the germline V gene (reference sequence). Unmatched junction bases numbered 10, after V lost 7 bases and J lost 3 bases. This CDR3 is built from 15 residues. CDR3 protein: CASNARRGSTDTQYF. DNA of the CDR3: TGTGCCAGCAATGCACGCAGGGGGTCGACAGATACGCAGTATTTT.

V usage is TRBV20-1 and J usage is TRBJ2-3, with unresolved D. This CDR3 is 15 amino acids long. CDR1 and CDR2 from the germline V gene are DFQATT and SNEGSKA (reference sequence). V lost 0 bases, J lost 0 bases, and 10 bases lay in between. The CDR3 DNA sequence: TGCAGTGCTAGAGATTCTTGGCCGAGCACAGATACGCAGTATTTT. This sequence encodes CSARDSWPSTDTQYF.

V is TRBV5-1 and J is TRBJ2-1; a possible D gene is TRBD1 (6 bases). This CDR3 contains 16 residues. The germline V gene has CDR1 SGHRS and CDR2 YFSETQ. V was pared by 6 bases and J by 7 bases, with 23 bases between. DNA for the CDR3: TGCGCCAGCAACGTAGAAAGGGGGTGGCCTAAGAATGAGCAGTTCTTC. Its translation is CASNVERGWPKNEQFF. The complete variable domain, with remaining parts taken from reference TRBV5-1 and TRBJ2-1, reads KAGVTQTPRYLIKTRGQQVTLSCSPISGHRSVSWYQQTPGQGLQFLFEYFSETQRNKGNFPGRFSGRQFSNSRSEMNVSTLELGDSALYLCASNVERGWPKNEQFFGPGTRLTVL.

This rearrangement joins TRBV6-2 or TRBV6-3 to TRBJ1-5; TRBD1 agrees at 9 bases. CDR1 MNHEY and CDR2 SVGEGT come from the germline V gene. With V trimmed by 5 bases and J by 4 bases, 9 bases remained unmatched. This CDR3 comprises 16 residues. CDR3 coding DNA: TGTGCCAGCAGTCCTCCGGACAGGGGCTGGAATCAGCCCCAGCATTTT. Its protein product is CASSPPDRGWNQPQHF.

The chain links TRBV6-2 or TRBV6-3 to TRBJ2-7; perhaps TRBD1 as D (5 bases). Germline CDR1 and CDR2: MNHEY and SVGEGT. This CDR3 comprises 14 residues. Trimming pared 5 bases from V and 2 bases from J, leaving 13 bases between. The DNA of the CDR3 is TGTGCCAGCAGTAGATATACAGGTCCCTACGAGCAGTACTTC. Its translation is CASSRYTGPYEQYF.

V is TRBV4-2 and J is TRBJ1-2, with D possibly matching TRBD1 (5 bases). V lost 1 base and J 8 bases, leaving 14 bases between the germline ends. CDR1 is LGHNA, CDR2 YNFKEQ, per germline. This CDR3 has 14 amino acids. Here the CDR3 reads CASSQGDPGVGYTF. As DNA, the CDR3 is TGTGCCAGCAGCCAAGGGGACCCGGGCGTGGGCTACACCTTC.

The CDR3 DNA reads as TGCGCCAGCAGCTACAGGGGGCCCTATGCCTACGAGCAGTACTTC. As protein: CASSYRGPYAYEQYF. The chain links TRBV5-1 to TRBJ2-5; 9 bases map to TRBD1. The J call could be wrong; TRBJ2-7 is a better fit for the DNA end. CDR3 length: 15 residues. The germline V gene encodes CDR1 SGHRS and CDR2 YFSETQ.

The rearrangement links TRBV10-3 to TRBJ2-4; the match to TRBD1 covers 10 bases. Germline CDR1 and CDR2: ENHRY and SYGVKD. J gave up 3 bases and V 2 bases, and 7 bases lay outside the gene matches. This CDR3 is built from 17 residues. The CDR3, as DNA: TGTGCCATCAGTGAGCCAGGACAGGGGGATGACAAAAACATTCAGTACTTC. It is translated as CAISEPGQGDDKNIQYF.

About this clonotype itself: One end of the junction is discordant with germline, which a read error may explain. This chain links TRBV20-1 with TRBJ2-2; D may be TRBD1 (5 bases). CDR1 DFQATT and CDR2 SNEGSKA come from the germline V gene (reference sequence). This CDR3 is built from 16 residues. The CDR3: CNASAQVRANTGELFF. CDR3 DNA: TGCAATGCTAGTGCCCAGGTCAGGGCAAACACCGGGGAGCTGTTTTTT.

The J gene is TRBJ1-6, the V gene TRBV20-1, with 7 bases that match TRBD1. The CDR3 extends over 15 amino acids. The germline V gene has CDR1 DFQATT and CDR2 SNEGSKA (reference sequence). The V and J ends lost 0 bases and 4 bases, in that order; junction bases with no gene match: 3. In nucleotides, the CDR3 is TGCAGTGCTAGAGAAGGGGACAGATATAATTCACCCCTCCACTTT. The encoded protein is CSAREGDRYNSPLHF.

J is TRBJ2-7 and V is TRBV11-2; D is unresolved. Germline V gene lookup returns CDR1 SGHAT and CDR2 FQNNGV. This CDR3 region has 10 residues. Trimming took off 3 bases at V and 7 bases at J, with 4 bases between the two ends. The CDR3 is CASSFVEQYF. The CDR3 bases are TGTGCCAGCAGCTTTGTGGAGCAGTACTTC.

The CDR3: CSAREGGALQNTEAFF. The CDR3 bases are TGCAGTGCTAGGGAGGGGGGGGCGCTTCAAAACACTGAAGCTTTCTTT. The chain is built from TRBV20-1 and TRBJ1-1; D perhaps matches TRBD1 (6 bases). The germline V gene has CDR1 DFQATT and CDR2 SNEGSKA (reference sequence). V dropped 3 bases and J dropped 2 bases, with 19 bases sitting between them. This CDR3 is built from 16 residues.

CDR3 loop: CASRGQGWVGEQFF. The CDR3, as DNA: TGTGCCAGCAGGGGACAGGGGTGGGTAGGTGAGCAGTTCTTC. The chain uses TRBV6-5 and TRBJ2-1; 10 positions match TRBD1. The CDR3 spans 14 residues. Germline V lookup: CDR1 MNHEY, CDR2 SVGAGI. The junction had 8 bases not matched to a gene; V was cut back by 6 bases and J by 9 bases.

The chain couples TRBV3-1 to TRBJ2-7; D is unresolved. From germline, CDR1 is LGHDT and CDR2 YNNKEL (reference sequence). The CDR3 is 12 residues long. The V end was cut by 3 bases, the J end by 3 bases, with 6 bases between. As DNA, the CDR3 is TGTGCCAGCAGCCACGGGTTCTACGAGCAGTACTTC. Protein sequence: CASSHGFYEQYF.